These 17 T cell receptor beta chains were all obtained from the same sample, sequenced in a study of blood T cell repertoires in COVID-19. Clones were sequenced by immunoSEQ multiplex PCR, and TCRdb holds only the in-frame ones, with some missing. The data contain tens of thousands of clones, roughly 90% of them seen just once; the ten biggest clones take up over 2.5%. The sample was peripheral blood. The receptors were sampled from a woman aged 45-59 years with active or convalescent COVID-19.

This sequence joins TRBV4-3 and TRBJ2-7; 9 bases map to TRBD1. The germline V gene has CDR1 LGHNA and CDR2 YSLEER. The V and J ends lost 3 bases and 3 bases, in that order; junction bases with no gene match: 12. The CDR3 has 17 residues. CDR3 sequence reads: CASSQETGTGYFYEQYF. In DNA form, the CDR3 reads TGCGCCAGCAGCCAGGAAACCGGGACAGGGTATTTCTACGAGCAGTACTTC.

The rearrangement uses TRBV11-2 and TRBJ2-3, with D hard to call. Germline values: CDR1 SGHAT, CDR2 FQNNGV. CDR3 length: 13 amino acids. V was pared by 5 bases and J by 4 bases, with 10 bases between. DNA for the CDR3: TGTGCCAGCAGCCCCATCAGGTCAGATACGCAGTATTTT. Translation: CASSPIRSDTQYF.

The chain carries TRBV19 and TRBJ1-2; TRBD1 agrees at 10 bases. V dropped 7 bases and J dropped 4; count of bases not matched to a gene: 6. The germline CDR1 and CDR2 sequences are LNHDA and SQIVND (reference sequence). The CDR3 is 14 amino acids. The CDR3 sequence is CASKEDRGVYGYTF. CDR3 nucleotides: TGTGCCAGTAAAGAGGACAGGGGGGTCTATGGCTACACCTTC.

This clone showed up just a few times. The chain is built from TRBV9 and TRBJ1-2; the D gene is possibly TRBD1 (5 bases). The germline gives CDR1 SGDLS, CDR2 YYNGEE. Trimming left V 3 bases short and J 2 bases short, with 14 bases between. The CDR3 is 15 residues long. In DNA form, the CDR3 reads TGTGCCAGCAGCGAAGGGGCCGGTACAAACTATGGCTACACCTTC. This encodes CASSEGAGTNYGYTF.

This chain links TRBV7-2 with TRBJ1-2; D perhaps matches TRBD1 (6 bases). The V end lost 1 base, the J end lost 8 bases, and 14 bases lay between the germline ends. The CDR3 runs to 14 residues. Germline V gene sequence: CDR1 SGHTA, CDR2 FQGNSA. The chain's CDR3 is CASSLGIPGAGYTF. The CDR3 DNA reads as TGTGCCAGCAGCTTAGGTATTCCAGGGGCCGGCTACACCTTC.

This clone occurred a few times. This chain uses TRBV5-1 with TRBJ2-2; 7 bases line up with TRBD2. The V gene end was trimmed by 9 bases and the J gene end by 1 base; junction bases not matched to a gene: 6. This CDR3 is built from 14 residues. The germline CDR1 and CDR2 sequences are SGHRS and YFSETQ. The CDR3 loop is CATHPGGNTGELFF. CDR3 bases: TGCGCCACCCACCCGGGGGGGAACACCGGGGAGCTGTTTTTT.

This clone turned up a few times. The chain combines TRBV7-2 with TRBJ2-5, with 10 bases lining up with TRBD2. CDR1 and CDR2 (germline): SGHTA, FQGNSA. The junction had 12 bases not matched to a gene; V was cut back by 6 bases and J by 5 bases. This CDR3 contains 16 residues. CDR3 sequence reads: CASSLDSGGVRETQYF. CDR3 nucleotides: TGTGCCAGCAGTTTGGACAGCGGGGGGGTTAGGGAGACCCAGTACTTC.

The CDR3 sequence is CASQNPRDTIYF. Written as DNA, the CDR3 is TGTGCCAGCCAGAACCCGAGGGACACCATATATTTT. The gene calls are TRBV6-5 and TRBJ1-3; D remains unclear. This CDR3 contains 12 residues. Trimming cost V 8 bases and J 8 bases, with 13 bases left between them. Per the germline V gene, CDR1 is MNHEY and CDR2 is SVGAGI.

A few counts support this clone. The chain recombines TRBV7-2 with TRBJ2-7; the D is unclear. Trimming removed 1 base from V and 1 base from J, with 11 bases in between. This CDR3 has 15 amino acids. Germline CDR1 and CDR2: SGHTA and FQGNSA. Written as DNA, the CDR3 is TGTGCCAGCAGCTTAGGGCCTCTGTCATCCTACGAGCAGTACTTC. Its protein is CASSLGPLSSYEQYF.

The chain employs TRBV7-3 and TRBJ1-2; D gene unclear. Germline CDR1 SGHTA, CDR2 FQGTGA. The CDR3 has 13 amino acids. Trimming shortened V by 1 base and J by 3 bases, and 6 bases separated the two germline ends. CDR3 coding DNA: TGTGCCAGCAGCTTAATGCCGGACTATGGCTACACCTTC. Encoded protein: CASSLMPDYGYTF. The full variable domain, rest sourced from reference TRBV7-3 and TRBJ1-2, is GAGVSQTPSNKVTEKGKYVELRCDPISGHTALYWYRQSLGQGPEFLIYFQGTGAADDSGLPNDRFFAVRPEGSVSTLKIQRTERGDSAVYLCASSLMPDYGYTFGSGTRLTVV.

V usage is TRBV7-9 and J usage is TRBJ1-1; D not resolved. This CDR3 spans 13 amino acids. The germline gives CDR1 SEHNR, CDR2 FQNEAQ (reference sequence). V was shortened by 5 bases and J by 10 bases, with 17 bases between the two germline ends. In DNA, the CDR3 is TGTGCCAGCAGCGTCGGACGAAACCGGGGAGCTTTCTTT. Its protein is CASSVGRNRGAFF.

This chain links TRBV15 with TRBJ1-5, with 7 bases aligning to TRBD1. The CDR3 loop spans 15 amino acids. Germline CDR1 LNHNV, CDR2 YYDKDF (reference sequence). J lost 0 bases, V lost 5 bases, and 4 bases had no gene match. The CDR3 loop reads CATSGGTASNQPQHF. The DNA of the CDR3 is TGTGCCACCAGCGGGGGGACAGCTAGCAATCAGCCCCAGCATTTT.

This clone was counted once. CDR3 sequence reads: CSVEESTKTQYF. Written as DNA, the CDR3 is TGCAGCGTTGAAGAATCTACGAAGACCCAGTACTTC. The chain links TRBV29-1 to TRBJ2-5; no definite D call. The V and J ends lost 0 bases and 6 bases respectively, with 8 bases between them. Germline CDR1 and CDR2: SQVTM and ANQGSEA. This CDR3 contains 12 residues.

The genes are TRBV7-2 and TRBJ2-7, with D possibly matching TRBD1 (5 bases). The V gene's germline CDR1 is SGHTA and CDR2 FQGNSA. The CDR3 length is 13 residues. The V gene lost 5 bases and the J gene lost 7 bases, with 15 bases spanning the gap. CDR3 loop: CASSPAGFSEQYF. CDR3 in DNA: TGTGCCAGCAGCCCGGCAGGGTTTTCGGAGCAGTACTTC.

This chain connects TRBV9 to TRBJ2-5, with 12 positions matching TRBD2. Germline values: CDR1 SGDLS, CDR2 YYNGEE. After removal of 3 bases from V and 0 bases from J, the junction contained 6 bases not matched to a gene. CDR3 length: 17 amino acids. The CDR3 sequence: CASSGRLAGANQETQYF. The CDR3, as DNA: TGTGCCAGCAGCGGAAGACTAGCGGGGGCAAACCAAGAGACCCAGTACTTC.

The chain recombines TRBV5-5 with TRBJ2-1; D might be TRBD2 (6 bases). The CDR3 length is 15 residues. Trimming took 2 bases from V and 8 from J, leaving 17 bases between them. Germline-derived CDR1 and CDR2 are SGHKS and YYEKEE (reference sequence). CDR3 coding DNA: TGTGCCAGCAGCTTCTCCCAGGGACTTTACGATGAGCAGTTCTTC. Its translation is CASSFSQGLYDEQFF.

The V call is TRBV11-3, the J call TRBJ2-5; D perhaps matches TRBD2 (6 bases). V lost 5 bases, J lost 2 bases, and 21 bases lay in between. This CDR3 is 17 amino acids long. CDR1 is SGHNT and CDR2 is YENEEA in the germline V gene. The CDR3 DNA reads TGTGCCAGCAGCCGACACAAGGGTGTGGGGGGACAAGAGACCCAGTACTTC. This encodes CASSRHKGVGGQETQYF.